This T cell receptor (beta chain) was sequenced for a study of T cells in Graves' hyperthyroidism and ophthalmopathy. V lost 0 bases, J lost 7 bases, and 5 bases stayed unmatched. Germline assignment: CDR1 LGHNA and CDR2 YSLEER. The CDR3 has 15 amino acids. TCR beta CDR3 region amplification was performed from RNA transcripts. The TCR CDR3 first-round RT-PCR relied on the HTBI primer set. Each CDR3 protein is one row after TCRdb ran MiXCR on the multiplex PCR reads. Altogether around 690,000 distinct CDR3 sequences are present, roughly 17% being singletons, with the ten largest covering 15%. Input material: blood. This clonotype was sampled from a man aged 45-60 years with Graves' hyperthyroidism. The V and J genes are TRBV4-3 and TRBJ2-1; TRBD2 matches at 8 bases. For the CDR3, the DNA is TGCGCCAGCAGCCAAGATTGGACTAGCTTTAATGAGCAGTTCTTC. It is translated as CASSQDWTSFNEQFF.